This TCR beta chain was identified during a study of blood T cell repertoires in COVID-19. Study details: T cells, B-cell-depleted T cells, or PBMCs provided the cDNA or gDNA that served as material.

Looked up from germline, CDR1 is SNHLY and CDR2 is FYNNEI. The CDR3 contains 14 residues. The ends lost 7 bases at V and 1 base at J; junction bases unmatched: 4. Clones were sequenced by immunoSEQ multiplex PCR, and TCRdb holds only the in-frame ones, with some missing. Of about 160,000 clones in the sample, about 83% were seen once. The genes are TRBV2 and TRBJ1-1; the match to TRBD1 covers 9 bases. What was sequenced was PBMCs or T cells enriched from blood (not recorded which). This TCR was recovered from a woman aged 45-60 years in a cohort exposed to, infected with or recovered from COVID-19 (not recorded which). The CDR3 DNA reads as TGTGCCAGCACTGTGGGACAGGGGAACACTGAAGCTTTCTTT. Its translation: CASTVGQGNTEAFF.